The clone carrying this TCR beta chain was detected many times. Its antigen remains unidentified. TCRdb called the RT-PCR reads again in MiXCR, with one record for every CDR3 protein. The data hold around 170,000 distinct CDR3 sequences, with about 11% observed a single time. This entry is derived from a study of response to subunit inactivated influenza vaccine. The CDR3 spans 17 residues. Germline CDR1 WSHSY, CDR2 SAAADI. Trimming cost V 0 bases and J 9 bases, with 18 bases left between them. Findings and limits, study-wide: Authors proposed each seasonal influenza vaccination draws in few new T cells.

The receptor was isolated from a man aged 50-75 years who received an inactivated influenza vaccine. The source material was CD8+ T cells sorted from PBMCs, sampled approximately 25 months after vaccination. This chain joins TRBV10-2 and TRBJ1-6, with D tentatively TRBD1 (5 bases). Written as DNA, the CDR3 is TGCGCCAGCAGTGAGTCGCCCCGGGGCCGCGGAAGTTCACCCCTCCACTTT. Its protein is CASSESPRGRGSSPLHF.